The sequence of this TCR beta chain was determined in a study of T-cell reconstitution after alpha-beta-depleted transplantation in children. General study results and limits: Some patients' high day-60 TCRbeta diversity was traced to surviving recipient T cells and thymic progenitors.

Preparation of the TCRbeta library involved a method that used unique molecular identifiers. TCRdb re-derived calls from the PCR reads in MiXCR, one entry per CDR3 protein. The table lists about 870,000 distinct CDR3 sequences, roughly 16% of them singletons. CDR1 and CDR2 from the germline V gene are LNHNV and YYDKDF (reference sequence). V gave up 0 bases and J gave up 4 bases; unmatched junction bases: 3. The CDR3 sequence is 15 residues long. This clonotype showed up just a few times. Its antigen remains unknown. The sample here was PBMCs, mostly from graft donor cells, taken 360 days after TCRalphabeta/CD19-depleted stem cell transplant. The chain uses TRBV15 and TRBJ1-5, with 7 nucleotides matching TRBD1. The sequence was collected from a male patient aged 10 to 17 who had a stem cell transplant for acute lymphoblastic leukemia, so the T cells may come from the graft donor. CDR3 nucleotide sequence: TGTGCCACCAGCAGAGAGGGGACAGAGAATCAGCCCCAGCATTTT. The encoded protein is CATSREGTENQPQHF.